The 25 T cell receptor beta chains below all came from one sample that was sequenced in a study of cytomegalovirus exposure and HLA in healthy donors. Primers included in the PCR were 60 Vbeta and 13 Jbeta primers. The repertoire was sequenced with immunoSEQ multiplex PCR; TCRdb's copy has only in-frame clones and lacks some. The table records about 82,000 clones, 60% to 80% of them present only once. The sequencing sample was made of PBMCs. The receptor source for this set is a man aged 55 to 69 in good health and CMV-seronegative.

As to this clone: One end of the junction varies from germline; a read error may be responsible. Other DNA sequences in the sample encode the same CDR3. The CDR3 reads CASSESLAREQFF. The CDR3 DNA reads TGTGCTAGCAGTGAGTCACTAGCGCGGGAGCAGTTCTTC. The chain links TRBV6-4 to TRBJ2-1; TRBD2 aligns across 7 bases. From germline, CDR1 is MRHNA and CDR2 SNTAGT. The CDR3 totals 13 residues.

For the CDR3, the DNA is TGTGCCAGCAGGAGACTAGCGAACACCGGGGAGCTGTTTTTT. Its protein product is CASRRLANTGELFF. The V call is TRBV2, the J call TRBJ2-2; D may be TRBD2 (6 bases). This CDR3 contains 14 residues. Germline values: CDR1 SNHLY, CDR2 FYNNEI. Trimming cost V 6 bases and J 0 bases, with 8 bases left between them. Full variable domain (rest looked up from reference TRBV2 and TRBJ2-2): EPEVTQTPSHQVTQMGQEVILRCVPISNHLYFYWYRQILGQKVEFLVSFYNNEISEKSEIFDDQFSVERPDGSNFTLKIRSTKLEDSAMYFCASRRLANTGELFFGEGSRLTVL.

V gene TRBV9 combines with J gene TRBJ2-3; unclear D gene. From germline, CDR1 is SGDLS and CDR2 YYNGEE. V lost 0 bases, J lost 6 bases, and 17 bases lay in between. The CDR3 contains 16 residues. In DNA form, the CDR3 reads TGTGCCAGCAGCGTAGCGGCTGCCCGGAGTTCGGATACGCAGTATTTT. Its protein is CASSVAAARSSDTQYF.

CDR3 in amino acids: CASSRLAGGADTQYF. The CDR3, as DNA: TGTGCCAGCAGCAGACTAGCGGGAGGGGCAGATACGCAGTATTTT. The chain links TRBV2 to TRBJ2-3; 14 bases fit TRBD2. The CDR3 extends over 15 amino acids. CDR1 is SNHLY, CDR2 FYNNEI, per germline. V dropped 6 bases and J dropped 4; count of bases not matched to a gene: 3.

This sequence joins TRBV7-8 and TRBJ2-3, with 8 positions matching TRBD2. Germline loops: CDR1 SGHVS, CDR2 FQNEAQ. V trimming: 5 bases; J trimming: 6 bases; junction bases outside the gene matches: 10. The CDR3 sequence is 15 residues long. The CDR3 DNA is TGTGCCAGCAGCCCTCTCCTAGCGGGCGGGGATACGCAGTATTTT. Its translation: CASSPLLAGGDTQYF. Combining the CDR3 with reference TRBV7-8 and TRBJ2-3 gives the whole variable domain GAGVSQSPRYKVAKRGQDVALRCDPISGHVSLFWYQQALGQGPEFLTYFQNEAQLDKSGLPSDRFFAERPEGSVSTLKIQRTQQEDSAVYLCASSPLLAGGDTQYFGPGTRLTVL.

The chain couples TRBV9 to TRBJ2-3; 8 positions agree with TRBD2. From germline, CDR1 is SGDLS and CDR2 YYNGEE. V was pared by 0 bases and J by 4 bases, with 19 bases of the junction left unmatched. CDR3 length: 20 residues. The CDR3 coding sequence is TGTGCCAGCAGCGTAGCGACGGTCGCGGGGGGTCGTCTTAGAGCAGATACGCAGTATTTT. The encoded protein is CASSVATVAGGRLRADTQYF. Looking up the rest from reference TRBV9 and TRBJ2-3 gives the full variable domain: DSGVTQTPKHLITATGQRVTLRCSPRSGDLSVYWYQQSLDQGLQFLIQYYNGEERAKGNILERFSAQQFPDLHSELNLSSLELGDSALYFCASSVATVAGGRLRADTQYFGPGTRLTVL.

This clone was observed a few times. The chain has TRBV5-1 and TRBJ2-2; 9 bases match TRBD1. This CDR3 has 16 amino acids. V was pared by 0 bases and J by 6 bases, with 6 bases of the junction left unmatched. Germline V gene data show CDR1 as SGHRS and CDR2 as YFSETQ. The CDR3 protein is CASSLAPGQGSGELFF. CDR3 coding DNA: TGCGCCAGCAGCTTGGCCCCGGGACAGGGCTCCGGGGAGCTGTTTTTT.

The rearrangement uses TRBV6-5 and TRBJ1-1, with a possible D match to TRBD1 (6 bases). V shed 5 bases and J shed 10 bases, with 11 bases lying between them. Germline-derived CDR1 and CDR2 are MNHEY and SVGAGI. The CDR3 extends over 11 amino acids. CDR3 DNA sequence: TGTGCCAGCAGTACGGACAGTCTAGCTTTCTTT. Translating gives CASSTDSLAFF.

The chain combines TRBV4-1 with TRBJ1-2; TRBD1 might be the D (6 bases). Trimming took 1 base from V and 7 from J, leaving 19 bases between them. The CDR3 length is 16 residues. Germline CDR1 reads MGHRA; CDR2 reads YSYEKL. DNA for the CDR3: TGCGCCAGCAGCCAAGGATATGCCAGGGGTGTAAGTGGCTACACCTTC. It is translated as CASSQGYARGVSGYTF.

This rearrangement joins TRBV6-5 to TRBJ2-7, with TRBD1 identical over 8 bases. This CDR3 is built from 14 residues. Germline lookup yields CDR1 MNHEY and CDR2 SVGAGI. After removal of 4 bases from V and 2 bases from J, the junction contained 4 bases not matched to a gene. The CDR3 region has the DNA TGTGCCAGCAGTTTATCAGGGGGCCCCTACGAGCAGTACTTC. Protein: CASSLSGGPYEQYF.

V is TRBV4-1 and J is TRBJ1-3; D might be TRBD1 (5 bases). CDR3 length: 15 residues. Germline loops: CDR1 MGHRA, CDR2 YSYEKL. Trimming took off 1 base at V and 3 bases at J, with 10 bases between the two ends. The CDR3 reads CASSQVGGGGNTIYF. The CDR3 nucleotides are TGCGCCAGCAGCCAAGTTGGGGGGGGTGGAAACACCATATATTTT.

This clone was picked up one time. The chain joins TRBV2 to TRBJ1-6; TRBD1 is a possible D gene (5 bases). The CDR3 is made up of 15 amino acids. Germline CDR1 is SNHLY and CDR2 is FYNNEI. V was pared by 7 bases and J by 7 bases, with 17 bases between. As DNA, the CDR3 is TGTGCCAGCACTTGGGACTTCTCCGGGAATTCACCCCTCCACTTT. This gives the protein CASTWDFSGNSPLHF.

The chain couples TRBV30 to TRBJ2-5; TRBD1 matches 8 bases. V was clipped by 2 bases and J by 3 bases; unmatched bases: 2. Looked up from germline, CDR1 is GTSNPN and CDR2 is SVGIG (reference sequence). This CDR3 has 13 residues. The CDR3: CAWSRTGKETQYF. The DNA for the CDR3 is TGTGCCTGGAGTAGGACAGGGAAAGAGACCCAGTACTTC. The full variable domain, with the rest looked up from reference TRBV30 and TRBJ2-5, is SQTIHQWPATLVQPVGSPLSLECTVEGTSNPNLYWYRQAAGRGLQLLFYSVGIGQISSEVPQNLSASRPQDRQFILSSKKLLLSDSGFYLCAWSRTGKETQYFGPGTRLLVL.

The CDR3 here is CASSRHLLQATGELFF. The CDR3 DNA is TGCGCCAGCAGCCGGCACTTATTACAGGCGACCGGGGAGCTGTTTTTT. The chain has TRBV4-3 and TRBJ2-2, with TRBD1 as a possible D gene (5 bases). V was clipped by 4 bases and J by 5 bases, with 17 bases between them. The germline V gene encodes CDR1 LGHNA and CDR2 YSLEER. CDR3 length equals 16 residues.

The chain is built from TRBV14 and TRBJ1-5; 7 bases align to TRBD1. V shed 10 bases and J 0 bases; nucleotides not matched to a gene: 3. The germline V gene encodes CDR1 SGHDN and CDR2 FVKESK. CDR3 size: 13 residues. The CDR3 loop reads CATRTGSNQPQHF. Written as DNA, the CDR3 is TGTGCCACCCGGACAGGTAGCAATCAGCCCCAGCATTTT.

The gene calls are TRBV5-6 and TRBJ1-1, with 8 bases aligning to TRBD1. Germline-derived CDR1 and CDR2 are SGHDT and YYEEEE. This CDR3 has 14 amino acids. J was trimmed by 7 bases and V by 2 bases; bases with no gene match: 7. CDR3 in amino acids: CASSFRQGAYEAFF. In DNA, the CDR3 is TGTGCCAGCAGCTTCAGGCAGGGGGCTTATGAAGCTTTCTTT.

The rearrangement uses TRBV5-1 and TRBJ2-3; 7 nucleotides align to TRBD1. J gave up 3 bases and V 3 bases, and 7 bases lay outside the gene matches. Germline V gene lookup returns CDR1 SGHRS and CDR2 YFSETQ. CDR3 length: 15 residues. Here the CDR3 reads CASSSTGDRTDTQYF. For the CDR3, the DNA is TGCGCCAGCAGCTCAACAGGGGATCGGACAGATACGCAGTATTTT.

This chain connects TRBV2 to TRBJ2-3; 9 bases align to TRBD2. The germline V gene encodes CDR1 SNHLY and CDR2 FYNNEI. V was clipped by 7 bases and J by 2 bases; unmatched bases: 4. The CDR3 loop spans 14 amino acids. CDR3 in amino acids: CASKQRGATDTQYF. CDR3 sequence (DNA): TGTGCCAGCAAGCAGCGGGGGGCCACAGATACGCAGTATTTT.

The DNA of the CDR3 is TGTGCCAGCAGTTACTCAACCACAGGGAGCTGGTACTTC. Its translation is CASSYSTTGSWYF. The chain employs TRBV6-6 and TRBJ2-5; a possible D gene is TRBD1 (6 bases). The CDR3 is 13 amino acids. Germline CDR1 MNHNY, CDR2 SVGAGI (reference sequence). Trimming removed 0 bases from V and 13 bases from J, with 15 bases in between.

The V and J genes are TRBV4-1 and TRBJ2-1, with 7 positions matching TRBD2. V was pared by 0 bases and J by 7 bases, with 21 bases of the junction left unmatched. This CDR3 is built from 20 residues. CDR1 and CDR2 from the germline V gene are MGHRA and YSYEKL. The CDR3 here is CASSQERASGRIPGPNEQFF. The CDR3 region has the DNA TGCGCCAGCAGCCAAGAAAGGGCTAGCGGACGAATCCCGGGGCCTAATGAGCAGTTCTTC.

The CDR3 region has the DNA TGTGCCAGCAGCCACACTAGCGGGACCCCAGATACGCAGTATTTT. It translates to CASSHTSGTPDTQYF. This chain uses TRBV6-1 with TRBJ2-3; 10 bases are shared with TRBD2. This CDR3 contains 15 residues. Germline loops: CDR1 MNHNS, CDR2 SASEGT. The V and J ends lost 6 bases and 4 bases, in that order; junction bases with no gene match: 7.

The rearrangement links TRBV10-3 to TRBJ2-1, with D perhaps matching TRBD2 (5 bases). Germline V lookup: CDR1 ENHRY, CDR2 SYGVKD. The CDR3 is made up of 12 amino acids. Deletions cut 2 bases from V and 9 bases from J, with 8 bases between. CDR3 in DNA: TGTGCCATCAGTGAGGAGGGCGGTGAGCAGTTCTTC. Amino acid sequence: CAISEEGGEQFF.

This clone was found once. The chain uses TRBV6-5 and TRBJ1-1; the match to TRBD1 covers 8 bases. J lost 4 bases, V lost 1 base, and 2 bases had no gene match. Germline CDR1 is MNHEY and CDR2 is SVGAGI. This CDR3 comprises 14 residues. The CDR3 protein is CASSYLTGVTEAFF. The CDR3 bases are TGTGCCAGCAGTTACTTGACAGGGGTCACTGAAGCTTTCTTT.

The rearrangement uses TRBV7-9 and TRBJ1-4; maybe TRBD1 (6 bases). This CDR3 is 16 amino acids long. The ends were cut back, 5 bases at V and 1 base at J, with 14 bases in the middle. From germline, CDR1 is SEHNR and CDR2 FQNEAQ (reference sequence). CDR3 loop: CASSPRGGGTNEKLFF. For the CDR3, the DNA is TGTGCCAGCAGCCCGCGAGGGGGGGGAACTAATGAAAAACTGTTTTTT.

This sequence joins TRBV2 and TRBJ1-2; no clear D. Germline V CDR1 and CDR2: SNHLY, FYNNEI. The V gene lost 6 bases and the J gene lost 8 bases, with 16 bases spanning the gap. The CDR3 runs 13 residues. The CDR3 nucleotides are TGTGCCAGCAGCACTTCGGAGTTCTGGGGCTACACCTTC. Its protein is CASSTSEFWGYTF.